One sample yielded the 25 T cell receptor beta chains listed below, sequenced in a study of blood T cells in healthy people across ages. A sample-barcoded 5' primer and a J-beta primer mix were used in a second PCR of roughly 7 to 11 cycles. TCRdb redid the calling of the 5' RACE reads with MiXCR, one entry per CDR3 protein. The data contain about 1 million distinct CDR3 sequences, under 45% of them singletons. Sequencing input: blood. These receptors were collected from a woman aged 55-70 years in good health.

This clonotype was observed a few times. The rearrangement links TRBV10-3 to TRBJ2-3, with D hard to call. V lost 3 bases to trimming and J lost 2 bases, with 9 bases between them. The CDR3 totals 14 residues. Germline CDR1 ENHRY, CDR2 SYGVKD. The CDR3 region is CAISESSDTDTQYF. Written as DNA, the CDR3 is TGTGCCATCAGTGAATCTTCAGACACAGATACGCAGTATTTT.

This CDR3 reads CASGGSTDTQYF. CDR3 sequence (DNA): TGTGCTAGCGGGGGCTCCACAGATACGCAGTATTTT. The rearrangement uses TRBV12-5 and TRBJ2-3; TRBD1 or TRBD2 may be the D gene (6 bases each). The germline V and J ends were trimmed by 9 bases and 2 bases, with 9 bases remaining between them. The CDR3 is made up of 12 amino acids. Germline CDR1 and CDR2: LGHNT and FRNRAP.

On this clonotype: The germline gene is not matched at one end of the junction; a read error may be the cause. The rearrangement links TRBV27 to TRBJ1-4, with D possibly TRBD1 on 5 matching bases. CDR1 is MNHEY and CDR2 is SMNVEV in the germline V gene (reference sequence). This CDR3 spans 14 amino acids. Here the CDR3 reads CASSWAGVGERLFF. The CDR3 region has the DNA TGTGCCAGCAGCTGGGCGGGGGTTGGAGAAAGACTGTTTTTT. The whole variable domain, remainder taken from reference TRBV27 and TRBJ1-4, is EAQVTQNPRYLITVTGKKLTVTCSQNMNHEYMSWYRQDPGLGLRQIYYSMNVEVTDKGDVPEGYKVSRKEKRNFPLILESPSPNQTSLYFCASSWAGVGERLFFGSGTQLSVL.

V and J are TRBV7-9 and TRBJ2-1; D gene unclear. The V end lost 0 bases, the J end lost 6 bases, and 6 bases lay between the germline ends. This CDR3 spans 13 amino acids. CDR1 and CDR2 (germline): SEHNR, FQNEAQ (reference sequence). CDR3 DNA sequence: TGTGCCAGCAGCTTAGCAAACCTCAATGAGCAGTTCTTC. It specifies CASSLANLNEQFF.

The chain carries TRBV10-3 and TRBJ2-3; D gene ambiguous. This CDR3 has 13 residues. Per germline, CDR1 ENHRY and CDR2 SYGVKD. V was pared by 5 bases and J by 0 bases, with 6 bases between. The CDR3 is CAISPGSTDTQYF. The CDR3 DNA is TGTGCCATCAGTCCGGGTAGCACAGATACGCAGTATTTT.

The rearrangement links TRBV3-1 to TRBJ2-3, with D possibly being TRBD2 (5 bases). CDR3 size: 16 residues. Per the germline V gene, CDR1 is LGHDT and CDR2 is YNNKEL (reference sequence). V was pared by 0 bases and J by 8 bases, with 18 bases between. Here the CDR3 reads CASSQDMGEPPRTQYF. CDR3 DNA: TGTGCCAGCAGCCAAGATATGGGAGAACCTCCACGTACGCAGTATTTT.

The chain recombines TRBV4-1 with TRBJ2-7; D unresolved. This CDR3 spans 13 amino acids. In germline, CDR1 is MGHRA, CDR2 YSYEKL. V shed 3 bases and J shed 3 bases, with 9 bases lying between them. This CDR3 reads CASSQAQHYEQYF. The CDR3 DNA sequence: TGCGCCAGCAGCCAGGCCCAGCACTACGAGCAGTACTTC.

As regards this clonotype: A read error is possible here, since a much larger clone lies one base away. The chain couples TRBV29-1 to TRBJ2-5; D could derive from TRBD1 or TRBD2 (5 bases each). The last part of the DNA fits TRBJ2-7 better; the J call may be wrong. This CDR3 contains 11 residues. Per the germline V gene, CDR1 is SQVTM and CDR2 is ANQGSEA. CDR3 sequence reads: CGVDSGYEQYF. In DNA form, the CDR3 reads TGCGGCGTAGACAGCGGTTACGAGCAGTACTTC.

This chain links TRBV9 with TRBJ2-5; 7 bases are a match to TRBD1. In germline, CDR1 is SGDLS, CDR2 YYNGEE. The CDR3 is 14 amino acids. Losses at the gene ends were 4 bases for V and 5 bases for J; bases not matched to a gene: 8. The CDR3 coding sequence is TGTGCCAGCAGCCCGACAGGGTACAAGGAGACCCAGTACTTC. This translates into CASSPTGYKETQYF. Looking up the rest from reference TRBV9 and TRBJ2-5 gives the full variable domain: DSGVTQTPKHLITATGQRVTLRCSPRSGDLSVYWYQQSLDQGLQFLIQYYNGEERAKGNILERFSAQQFPDLHSELNLSSLELGDSALYFCASSPTGYKETQYFGPGTRLLVL.

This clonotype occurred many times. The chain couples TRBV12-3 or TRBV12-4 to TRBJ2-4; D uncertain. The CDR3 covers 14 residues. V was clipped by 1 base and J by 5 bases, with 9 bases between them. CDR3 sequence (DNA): TGTGCCAGCAGTTTAGGCGGACCCCAAAACATTCAGTACTTC. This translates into CASSLGGPQNIQYF.

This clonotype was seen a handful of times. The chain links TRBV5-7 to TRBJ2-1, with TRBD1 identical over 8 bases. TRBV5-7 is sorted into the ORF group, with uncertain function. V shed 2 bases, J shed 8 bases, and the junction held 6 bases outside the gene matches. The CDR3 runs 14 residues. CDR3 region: CASSFRDRWDEQFF. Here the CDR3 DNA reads TGTGCCAGCAGCTTCCGGGACAGGTGGGATGAGCAGTTCTTC.

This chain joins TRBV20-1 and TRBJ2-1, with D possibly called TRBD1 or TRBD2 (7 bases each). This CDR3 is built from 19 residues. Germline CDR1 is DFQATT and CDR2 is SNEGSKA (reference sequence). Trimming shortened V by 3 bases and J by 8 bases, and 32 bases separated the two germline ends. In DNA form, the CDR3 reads TGCAGTGCTAGCAGGGGGGGGCTCCCGGGACTACGCCAAGGGGATGAGCAGTTCTTC. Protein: CSASRGGLPGLRQGDEQFF.

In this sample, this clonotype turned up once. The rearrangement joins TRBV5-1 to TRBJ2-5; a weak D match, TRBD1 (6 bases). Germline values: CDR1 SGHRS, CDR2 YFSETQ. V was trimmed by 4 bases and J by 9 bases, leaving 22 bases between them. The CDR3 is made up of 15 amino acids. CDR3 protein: CASSLDGQGPEAQYF. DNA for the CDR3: TGCGCCAGCAGCCTGGATGGGCAGGGGCCCGAGGCCCAGTACTTC.

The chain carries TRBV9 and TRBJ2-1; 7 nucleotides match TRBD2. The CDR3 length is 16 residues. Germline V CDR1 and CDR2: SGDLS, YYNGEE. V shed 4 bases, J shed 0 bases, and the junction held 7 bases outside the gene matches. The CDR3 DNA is TGTGCCAGCAGCAAACTAGCGCAGAGCTCCTACAATGAGCAGTTCTTC. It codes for CASSKLAQSSYNEQFF.

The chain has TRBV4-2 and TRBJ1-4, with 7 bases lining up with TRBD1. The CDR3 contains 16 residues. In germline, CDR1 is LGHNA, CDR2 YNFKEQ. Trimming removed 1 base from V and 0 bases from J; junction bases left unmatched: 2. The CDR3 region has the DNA TGTGCCAGCAGCCAAGGCCAGGGGGCAACTAATGAAAAACTGTTTTTT. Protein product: CASSQGQGATNEKLFF.

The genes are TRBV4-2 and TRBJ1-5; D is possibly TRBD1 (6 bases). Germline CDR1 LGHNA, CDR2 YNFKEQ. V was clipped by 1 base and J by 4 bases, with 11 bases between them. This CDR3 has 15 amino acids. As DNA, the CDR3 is TGTGCCAGCAGCCAAGCGGGGGGCGGAAATCAGCCCCAGCATTTT. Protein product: CASSQAGGGNQPQHF.

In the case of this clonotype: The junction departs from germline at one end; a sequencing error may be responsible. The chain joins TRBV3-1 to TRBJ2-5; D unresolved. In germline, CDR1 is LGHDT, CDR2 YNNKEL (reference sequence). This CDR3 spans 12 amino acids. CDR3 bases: TGTGTCAGCAGCCGCCGACAAGAGACCCAGTACTTC. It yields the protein CVSSRRQETQYF.

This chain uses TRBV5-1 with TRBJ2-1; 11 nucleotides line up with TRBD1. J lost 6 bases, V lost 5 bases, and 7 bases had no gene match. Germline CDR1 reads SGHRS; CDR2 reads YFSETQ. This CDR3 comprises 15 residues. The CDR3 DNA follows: TGCGCCAGCAGGTCCCGGACAGGGGGCATCAATGAGCAGTTCTTC. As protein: CASRSRTGGINEQFF.

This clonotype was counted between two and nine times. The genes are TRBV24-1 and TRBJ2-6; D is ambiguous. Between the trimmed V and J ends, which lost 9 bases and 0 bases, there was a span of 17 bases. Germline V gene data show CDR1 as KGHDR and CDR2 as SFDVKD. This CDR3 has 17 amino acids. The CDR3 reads CATSPTDGYSGANVLTF. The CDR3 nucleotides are TGTGCCACCTCCCCTACGGACGGATACTCTGGGGCCAACGTCCTGACTTTC.

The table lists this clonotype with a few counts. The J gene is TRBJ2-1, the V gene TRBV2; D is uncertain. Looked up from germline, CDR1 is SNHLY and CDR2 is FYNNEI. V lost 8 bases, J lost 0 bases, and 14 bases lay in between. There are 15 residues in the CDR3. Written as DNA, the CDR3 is TGTGCCAGCGGAATGACCGGCAGCTCCTACAATGAGCAGTTCTTC. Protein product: CASGMTGSSYNEQFF.

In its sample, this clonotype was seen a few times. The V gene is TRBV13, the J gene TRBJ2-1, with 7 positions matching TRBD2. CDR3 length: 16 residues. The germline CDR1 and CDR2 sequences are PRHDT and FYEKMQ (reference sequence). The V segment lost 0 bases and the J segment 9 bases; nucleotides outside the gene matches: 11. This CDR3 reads CASSLGETSKSGEQFF. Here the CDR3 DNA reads TGTGCCAGCAGCTTAGGCGAGACTAGCAAAAGCGGTGAGCAGTTCTTC.

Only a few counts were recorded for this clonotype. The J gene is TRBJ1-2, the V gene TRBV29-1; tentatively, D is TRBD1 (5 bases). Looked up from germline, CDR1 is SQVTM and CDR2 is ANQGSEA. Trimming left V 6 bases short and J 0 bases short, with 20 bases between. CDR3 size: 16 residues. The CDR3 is CSVDQGGQGANYGYTF. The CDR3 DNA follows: TGCAGCGTGGACCAGGGCGGGCAGGGCGCTAACTATGGCTACACCTTC.

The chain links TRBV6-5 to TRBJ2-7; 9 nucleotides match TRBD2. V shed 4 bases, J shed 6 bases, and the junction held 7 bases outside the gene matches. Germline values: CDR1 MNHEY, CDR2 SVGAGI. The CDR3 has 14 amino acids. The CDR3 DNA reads TGTGCCAGCAGTTCCATAGCGGGAGTAACCGAGCAGTACTTC. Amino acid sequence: CASSSIAGVTEQYF.

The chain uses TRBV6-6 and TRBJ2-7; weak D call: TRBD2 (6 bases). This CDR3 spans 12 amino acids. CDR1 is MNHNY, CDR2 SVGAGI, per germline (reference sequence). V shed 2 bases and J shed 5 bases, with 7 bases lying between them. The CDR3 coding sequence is TGTGCCAGCAGTTACCCGGGGGACGAGCAGTACTTC. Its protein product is CASSYPGDEQYF.

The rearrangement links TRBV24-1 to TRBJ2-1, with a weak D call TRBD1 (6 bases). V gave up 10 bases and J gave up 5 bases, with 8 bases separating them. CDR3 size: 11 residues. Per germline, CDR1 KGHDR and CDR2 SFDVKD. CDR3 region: CATRGNNEQFF. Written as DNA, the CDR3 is TGTGCCACGAGGGGGAACAATGAGCAGTTCTTC.